This T cell receptor beta chain derives from a study of CD8 T cells in ankylosing spondylitis (dated by TCRdb to about 2017). Study-level background: To find TCR variants linked to disease, the study profiled T cell receptor beta repertoires in ankylosing spondylitis patients and healthy donors. In total, the full study cohort was made up of about 110 healthy donors and 25 to 30 ankylosing spondylitis patients. Peripheral blood samples were taken, and synovial fluid was additionally collected from ankylosing spondylitis patients.

Overall study outcomes, separate from this receptor: A TCR beta motif made up of eight or nine highly homologous amino acid variants appeared to be characteristic of blood from ankylosing spondylitis patients. Some of the motif variants had been reported before in the synovial fluid and blood of reactive arthritis patients, a finding that suggests common disease-initiation mechanisms. A CD8+ phenotype was shown by the disease-linked clones, which were found at relatively low frequencies in peripheral blood. The disease-linked clones were reported as significantly enriched in matched synovial fluid samples from ankylosing spondylitis patients.

The junction shows trimming of 5 bases on V and 3 bases on J, plus 8 bases between the germline ends. The germline V gene provides CDR1 SGHVS and CDR2 FQNEAQ. The CDR3 covers 12 residues, taking in both the cysteine and the phenylalanine. The retained sequence is limited to the CDR3, 36 bases, with the frame set at the first base. TCRdb shows the sequencer as Illumina HiSeq 2500. Quantitative 5'-RACE with molecular barcodes was the method used to prepare the TCR beta libraries. The study's own analysis went as follows. To identify disease-linked TCR variants, a new computational method was used, one built on a probabilistic model of VDJ rearrangement. The public sequencing data were trimmed at Q25 with fastp and processed into clonotypes with MiXCR by TCRdb, which kept only in-frame beta chains. Every CDR3 protein is listed once, alongside the most common genes and DNA of its rows. The V and J calls reflect TCRdb's pipeline rather than the authors' work. The sample data list under 120,000 distinct CDR3 sequences, and 20% to 30% of these were observed just once. Roughly an eighth of the sample goes to the ten largest clones.

Worth noting for this clonotype: Which antigen it targets is not known. A much larger clone differs by one base, so this may be a read error.

Synovial fluid samples were paired with blood samples taken from the same ankylosing spondylitis patients. The sequenced material came from synovial fluid, either unsorted or a sorted T cell fraction (not recorded which). This TCR came from a male donor with ankylosing spondylitis. The sequence links TRBV7-8 to TRBJ2-7, with the D call tentatively TRBD1 or TRBD2, each fitting 5 bases. The sequence in DNA is TGTGCCAGCAGCAGGGACGACTACGAGCAGTACTTC. Its translation is CASSRDDYEQYF. Full variable domain (CDR3 extended with the reference TRBV7-8 and TRBJ2-7 proteins): GAGVSQSPRYKVAKRGQDVALRCDPISGHVSLFWYQQALGQGPEFLTYFQNEAQLDKSGLPSDRFFAERPEGSVSTLKIQRTQQEDSAVYLCASSRDDYEQYFGPGTRLTVT.